One and the same sample provided the 22 T cell receptor beta chains below, sequenced in a study of blood T cells in healthy people across ages. Together with a sample-barcoded 5' primer, a J-beta primer mix was included in a second PCR lasting about 7 to 11 cycles. TCRdb analysed the 5' RACE reads with MiXCR anew, one entry per CDR3 protein. The sample holds fewer than 650,000 distinct CDR3 sequences, around a quarter seen once. The same data also contributed to another study, on T cells of mothers and their children.

Sequencing was performed on blood. These receptors all stem from a boy aged 2 to 10 in good health.

This clonotype has a handful of counts. The V and J genes are TRBV2 and TRBJ2-5; 12 bases align to TRBD1. Matching the DNA end better, TRBJ2-7 makes the J call doubtful. Germline V gene lookup returns CDR1 SNHLY and CDR2 FYNNEI. CDR3 size: 14 residues. The CDR3: CASSPGQGAHEQYF. CDR3 in DNA: TGTGCCAGCAGTCCGGGACAGGGGGCCCACGAGCAGTACTTC.

CDR3 nucleotide sequence: TGTGCCAGCAGTTACGGGGCGAGAGGGTACGAGCAGTACTTC. This encodes CASSYGARGYEQYF. The chain recombines TRBV6-5 with TRBJ2-5, with D perhaps assigned TRBD1 or TRBD2 (5 bases each). The J call is in doubt because the DNA end fits TRBJ2-7 better. In germline, CDR1 is MNHEY, CDR2 SVGAGI. This CDR3 region has 14 residues.

Remarks on this clonotype: At one of its ends the junction is not consistent with the germline gene, which may arise from a read error. The gene calls are TRBV5-1 and TRBJ1-1; 10 bases fit TRBD1. CDR3 length: 13 amino acids. Germline CDR1 reads SGHRS; CDR2 reads YFSETQ. The chain's CDR3 is CAGSLGDRGEAFF. DNA of the CDR3: TGCGCCGGCAGCTTGGGGGACAGGGGAGAAGCTTTCTTT.

This clonotype came up a few times. This CDR3 is CSARDREGQPQHF. The CDR3 bases are TGCAGTGCTAGAGACAGGGAGGGTCAGCCCCAGCATTTT. V is TRBV20-1 and J is TRBJ1-5; the D gene is possibly TRBD1 (5 bases). CDR3 length: 13 amino acids. Germline V gene sequence: CDR1 DFQATT, CDR2 SNEGSKA (reference sequence). The V gene lost 0 bases and the J gene lost 6 bases, with 9 bases spanning the gap.

The chain combines TRBV29-1 with TRBJ1-2; perhaps TRBD1 as D (5 bases). CDR3 length: 12 amino acids. V was cut by 6 bases and J by 6 bases, with 14 bases left in between. Germline CDR1 reads SQVTM; CDR2 reads ANQGSEA. CDR3 in amino acids: CSVRLGANGYTF. Here the CDR3 DNA reads TGCAGCGTGCGGCTCGGGGCTAATGGCTACACCTTC.

This clonotype was picked up many times. The chain combines TRBV10-3 with TRBJ2-7, with 12 bases aligning to TRBD2. The V and J ends lost 10 bases and 5 bases, in that order; junction bases with no gene match: 15. In germline, CDR1 is ENHRY, CDR2 SYGVKD. The CDR3 has 16 amino acids. CDR3 bases: TGTGCCACTAAGGGGCCGACTAGCGGGAGACCCAACGAGCAGTACTTC. It encodes CATKGPTSGRPNEQYF.

This chain links TRBV29-1 with TRBJ2-1; 13 positions match TRBD2. Per germline, CDR1 SQVTM and CDR2 ANQGSEA. V gave up 6 bases and J gave up 11 bases; unmatched junction bases: 4. This CDR3 spans 12 amino acids. The CDR3 here is CSVGLAGPQQFF. CDR3 coding DNA: TGCAGCGTGGGACTAGCGGGGCCGCAGCAGTTCTTC.

This clonotype has at least ten counts. This CDR3 reads CASSLAGGAGELFF. CDR3 in DNA: TGTGCCAGCAGCTTGGCTGGGGGTGCCGGGGAGCTGTTTTTT. The V call is TRBV5-5, the J call TRBJ2-2; possibly TRBD1 or TRBD2 for D (5 bases each). CDR1 SGHKS and CDR2 YYEKEE come from the germline V gene (reference sequence). CDR3 length: 14 residues. The V and J ends lost 0 bases and 6 bases respectively, with 9 bases between them.

The chain carries TRBV28 and TRBJ2-1; TRBD1 might be the D (5 bases). The germline V gene has CDR1 MDHEN and CDR2 SYDVKM. V lost 6 bases, J lost 2 bases, and 17 bases lay in between. The CDR3 has 16 amino acids. The CDR3 DNA reads as TGTGCCAGCAGCCCCCAAGACAGAACACCCTACAATGAGCAGTTCTTC. This sequence encodes CASSPQDRTPYNEQFF.

This clonotype showed up just a few times. The chain couples TRBV6-2 or TRBV6-3 to TRBJ2-5, with a tentative D call TRBD2 (7 bases). Germline values: CDR1 MNHEY, CDR2 SVGEGT. V was cut by 2 bases and J by 11 bases, with 15 bases left in between. The CDR3 has 13 amino acids. The CDR3 sequence is CASSYRGGGEQYF. CDR3 bases: TGTGCCAGCAGTTACCGGGGAGGGGGAGAGCAGTACTTC.

The chain links TRBV7-9 to TRBJ2-1, with a tentative D call TRBD1 (5 bases). The CDR3 covers 13 residues. V lost 5 bases and J lost 4, with 9 bases in between. Germline loops: CDR1 SEHNR, CDR2 FQNEAQ (reference sequence). The CDR3 DNA sequence: TGTGCCAGCAGCCCGACAGAGTACAATGAGCAGTTCTTC. Protein: CASSPTEYNEQFF.

In its sample, this clonotype was seen a few times. This CDR3 fails to terminate in the conserved phenylalanine or tryptophan, so it likely reflects a read error. The chain couples TRBV3-1 to TRBJ2-4; D gene unclear. The V and J ends lost 0 bases and 5 bases respectively, with 11 bases between them. Looked up from germline, CDR1 is LGHDT and CDR2 is YNNKEL (reference sequence). The CDR3 extends over 15 amino acids. The CDR3 spells CASSQDPGGQNIQYL. Here the CDR3 DNA reads TGTGCCAGCAGCCAAGATCCGGGCGGCCAAAACATTCAGTACCTC.

This rearrangement joins TRBV3-1 to TRBJ1-2; D perhaps matches TRBD1 (6 bases). From germline, CDR1 is LGHDT and CDR2 YNNKEL (reference sequence). The length of the CDR3 is 11 residues. With 3 bases removed from V and 8 bases from J, the gap between germline ends came to 7 bases. CDR3 nucleotides: TGTGCCAGCAGCCAGGACAGCGGCTACACCTTC. It is translated as CASSQDSGYTF. The variable domain in full, with the rest retrieved from reference TRBV3-1 and TRBJ1-2, is DTAVSQTPKYLVTQMGNDKSIKCEQNLGHDTMYWYKQDSKKFLKIMFSYNNKELIINETVPNRFSPKSPDKAHLNLHINSLELGDSAVYFCASSQDSGYTFGSGTRLTVV.

The chain has TRBV3-1 and TRBJ2-2, with TRBD1 as a possible D gene (6 bases). Trimming pared 3 bases from V and 0 bases from J, leaving 14 bases between. Per the germline V gene, CDR1 is LGHDT and CDR2 is YNNKEL (reference sequence). The CDR3 is 17 residues long. The CDR3 here is CASSQTGGSPNTGELFF. The CDR3 nucleotides read TGTGCCAGCAGCCAGACTGGGGGCAGTCCGAACACCGGGGAGCTGTTTTTT.

There are a few counts of this clonotype. The genes are TRBV18 and TRBJ2-4; TRBD1 aligns across 9 bases. Trimming took 4 bases from V and 0 from J; bases not matched to a gene: 10. The CDR3 length is 18 residues. Germline V gene data show CDR1 as KGHSH and CDR2 as LQKENI. The CDR3 DNA reads TGTGCCAGCTCACAAGAACCGGGACAGGGATTAGCCAAAAACATTCAGTACTTC. The encoded protein is CASSQEPGQGLAKNIQYF. Variable domain in full (rest from reference TRBV18 and TRBJ2-4): NAGVMQNPRHLVRRRGQEARLRCSPMKGHSHVYWYRQLPEEGLKFMVYLQKENIIDESGMPKERFSAEFPKEGPSILRIQQVVRGDSAAYFCASSQEPGQGLAKNIQYFGAGTRLSVL.

Many counts were recorded for this clonotype. This sequence joins TRBV19 and TRBJ2-1, with TRBD2 matching over 11 bases. The CDR3 length is 15 residues. Germline V gene data show CDR1 as LNHDA and CDR2 as SQIVND (reference sequence). V lost 3 bases to trimming and J lost 3 bases; unmatched junction nucleotides: 1. The CDR3 DNA reads as TGTGCCAGTAGTATGACTAGCGGGGACTACAATGAGCAGTTCTTC. This encodes CASSMTSGDYNEQFF.

The chain employs TRBV4-3 and TRBJ2-7; 9 bases are a match to TRBD1. The CDR3 totals 16 residues. J was trimmed by 3 bases and V by 0 bases; bases with no gene match: 6. Germline V lookup: CDR1 LGHNA, CDR2 YSLEER. The CDR3 protein is CASSQDGTGGYYEQYF. The DNA for the CDR3 is TGCGCCAGCAGCCAAGATGGAACAGGGGGCTACTACGAGCAGTACTTC.

This clonotype occurred a few times. This chain joins TRBV5-1 and TRBJ2-3; D is undetermined. The end of the DNA fits TRBJ1-5 better, so the J call may be wrong. The CDR3 runs 14 residues. Germline loops: CDR1 SGHRS, CDR2 YFSETQ. CDR3 amino acids: CASSPSRRTDTQHF. In DNA form, the CDR3 reads TGCGCCAGCAGCCCGAGCCGCCGCACAGATACGCAGCATTTT.

The V gene is TRBV4-3, the J gene TRBJ2-3; D may be TRBD1 (6 bases). The length of the CDR3 is 16 residues. CDR1 is LGHNA and CDR2 is YSLEER in the germline V gene. V was trimmed by 3 bases and J by 6 bases, leaving 19 bases between them. The CDR3 reads CASSHLDRGGMDTQYF. As DNA, the CDR3 is TGCGCCAGCAGCCATCTGGACCGAGGGGGAATGGATACGCAGTATTTT.

V is TRBV28 and J is TRBJ2-2, with D perhaps being TRBD1 or TRBD2 (5 bases each). Germline-derived CDR1 and CDR2 are MDHEN and SYDVKM. This CDR3 region has 16 residues. Trimming pared 3 bases from V and 6 bases from J, leaving 17 bases between. DNA of the CDR3: TGTGCCAGCAGTTTCTTAAGGGGACCGCACGCCGGGGAGCTGTTTTTT. Protein sequence: CASSFLRGPHAGELFF.

The V call is TRBV29-1, the J call TRBJ2-6, with a weak D call TRBD1 (5 bases). Germline V lookup: CDR1 SQVTM, CDR2 ANQGSEA. V was cut by 6 bases and J by 0 bases, with 6 bases left in between. The length of the CDR3 is 13 residues. This CDR3 is CSVDSSGANVLTF. The CDR3 DNA is TGCAGCGTCGACAGCTCTGGGGCCAACGTCCTGACTTTC.

V is TRBV14 and J is TRBJ2-1, with 7 bases identical to TRBD2. CDR1 and CDR2 from the germline V gene are SGHDN and FVKESK. The CDR3 covers 14 residues. The junction had 4 bases not matched to a gene; V was cut back by 1 base and J by 7 bases. This CDR3 reads CASSQGLSGNEQFF. Written as DNA, the CDR3 is TGTGCCAGCAGCCAAGGGCTTAGCGGGAATGAGCAGTTCTTC.